This T cell receptor beta chain was found in a study of cytomegalovirus exposure and HLA in healthy donors. Points from the study as a whole: A few V segments could not be told apart, such as TRBV6-2 and TRBV6-3, and were left out. Under in vitro conditions, a few CMV-associated chains were confirmed as specific for CMV antigens. It emerged from a later analysis that several of the most significant clusters appeared to be linked to common viral pathogens.

Deletions cut 7 bases from V and 4 bases from J, with 17 bases between. Germline CDR1 reads SGHRS; CDR2 reads YFSETQ. The CDR3 is made up of 14 amino acids. In regard to this clone: Its antigen is not known.

Both 60 Vbeta primers and 13 Jbeta primers went into the PCR. The repertoire was sequenced with immunoSEQ multiplex PCR; TCRdb's copy has only in-frame clones and lacks some. Here the sample spans approximately 110,000 clones, about 68% being singletons. Sequenced: PBMCs. The genes are TRBV5-1 and TRBJ1-1; D is possibly TRBD1 (6 bases). This TCR came from a man aged 25 to 40 in good health and CMV-seropositive. In DNA, the CDR3 is TGCGCCAGCTCCGGGGGGGCGACGGGCACTGAAGCTTTCTTT. Protein product: CASSGGATGTEAFF.